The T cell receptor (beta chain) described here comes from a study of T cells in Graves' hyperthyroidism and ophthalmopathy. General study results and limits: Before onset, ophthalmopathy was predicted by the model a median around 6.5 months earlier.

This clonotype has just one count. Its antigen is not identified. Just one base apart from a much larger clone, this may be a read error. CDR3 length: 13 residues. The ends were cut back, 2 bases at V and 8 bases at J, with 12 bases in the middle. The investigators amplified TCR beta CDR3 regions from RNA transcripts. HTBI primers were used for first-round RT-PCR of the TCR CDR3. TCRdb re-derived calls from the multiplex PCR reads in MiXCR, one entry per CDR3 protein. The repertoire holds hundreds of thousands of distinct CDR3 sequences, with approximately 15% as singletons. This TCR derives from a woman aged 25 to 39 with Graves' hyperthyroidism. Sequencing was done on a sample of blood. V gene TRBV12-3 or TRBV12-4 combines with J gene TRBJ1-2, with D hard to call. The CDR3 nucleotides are TGTGCCAGCAGTTTATGGCAGGCCGAGGGCTACACCTTC. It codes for CASSLWQAEGYTF.